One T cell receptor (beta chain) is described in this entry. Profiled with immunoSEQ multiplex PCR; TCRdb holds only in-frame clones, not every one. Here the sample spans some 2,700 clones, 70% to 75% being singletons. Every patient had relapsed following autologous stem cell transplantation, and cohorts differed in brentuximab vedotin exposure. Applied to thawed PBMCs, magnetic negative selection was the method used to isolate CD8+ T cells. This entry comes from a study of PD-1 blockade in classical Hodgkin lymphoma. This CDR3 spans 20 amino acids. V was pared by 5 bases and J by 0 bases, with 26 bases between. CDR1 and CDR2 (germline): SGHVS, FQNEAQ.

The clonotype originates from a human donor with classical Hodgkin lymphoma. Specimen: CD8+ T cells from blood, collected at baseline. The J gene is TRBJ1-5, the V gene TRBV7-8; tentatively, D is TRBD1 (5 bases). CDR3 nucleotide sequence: TGTGCCAGCAGCGAAGACCCGCCGGGACGGAAACATCGTAGCAATCAGCCCCAGCATTTT. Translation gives CASSEDPPGRKHRSNQPQHF.